This TCR beta chain is from a study of T cell changes during pregnancy in multiple sclerosis. Here immunoSEQ multiplex PCR was the method, and the copy in TCRdb shows in-frame clones only, minus some. The sample consists of 100,000 to 130,000 clones, around 93% of them appearing once. There are 16 residues in the CDR3. From germline, CDR1 is LGHNT and CDR2 FRNRAP. V dropped 6 bases and J dropped 0 bases, with 17 bases sitting between them. The V gene is TRBV12-5, the J gene TRBJ1-2; perhaps TRBD1 as D (5 bases). The sample was peripheral blood, taken in the third trimester of pregnancy. The TCR sequence derives from a female donor in good health, enrolled as a control in a pregnancy study. The DNA for the CDR3 is TGTGCTAGTGGCCACGGACAATCGGTCCCTAACTATGGCTACACCTTC. Protein sequence: CASGHGQSVPNYGYTF.